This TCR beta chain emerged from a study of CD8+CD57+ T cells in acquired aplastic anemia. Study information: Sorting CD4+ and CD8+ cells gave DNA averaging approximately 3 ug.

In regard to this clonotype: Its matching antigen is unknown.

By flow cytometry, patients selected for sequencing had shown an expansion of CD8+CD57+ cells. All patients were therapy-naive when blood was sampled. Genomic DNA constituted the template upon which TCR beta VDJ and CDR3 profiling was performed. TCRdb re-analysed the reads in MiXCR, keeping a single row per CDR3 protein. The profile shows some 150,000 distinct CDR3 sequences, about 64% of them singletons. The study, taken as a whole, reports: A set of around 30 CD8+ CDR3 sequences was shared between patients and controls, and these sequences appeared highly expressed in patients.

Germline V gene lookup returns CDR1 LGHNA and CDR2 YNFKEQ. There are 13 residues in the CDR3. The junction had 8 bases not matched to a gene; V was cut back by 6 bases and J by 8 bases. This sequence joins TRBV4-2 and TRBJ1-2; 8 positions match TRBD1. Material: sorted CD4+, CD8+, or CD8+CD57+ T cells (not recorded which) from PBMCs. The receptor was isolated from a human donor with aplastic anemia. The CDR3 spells CASSPTGGAGYTF. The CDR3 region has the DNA TGTGCCAGCAGTCCTACAGGGGGAGCGGGCTACACCTTC.